This record covers a single T cell receptor (beta chain). The antigen remains undetermined. The trim removed 1 base at V and 6 bases at J, leaving 3 bases unmatched. Germline V CDR1 and CDR2: SGHDN, FVKESK. This CDR3 contains 14 residues. The sample originates from a study of lymphopenia after photon versus proton radiotherapy. Study observations and caveats: Post-nadir diversity loss with photons came from oligoclonal expansion, particularly CD8+ Temra cells. Under photons, naive T cells and diversity fell while effector/memory populations rose.

Clones were read by immunoSEQ multiplex PCR, and TCRdb kept only the in-frame ones, dropping some. The sample carries about 62,000 clones, 87% recorded once. The origin of this receptor is a man at least 80 years old with esophageal cancer. The chain carries TRBV14 and TRBJ2-1; TRBD2 agrees at 7 bases. Material: peripheral blood, obtained from a patient treated with proton-based radiotherapy. In DNA, the CDR3 is TGTGCCAGCAGCCAAGTGGGGGGGTTCAATGAGCAGTTCTTC. It yields the protein CASSQVGGFNEQFF.